The present entry profiles one T cell receptor (beta chain) with its context. Participants spanned ages about 18 to 90 years and resided in around 25 US areas. Some clones are missing from TCRdb's copy, which holds only in-frame ones; the method was immunoSEQ multiplex PCR. The repertoire has 200,000 to 250,000 clones, 84% of them found once; the top ten carry about 1.7%. The sample is drawn from a study of blood T cell repertoires in COVID-19. Turning to the study itself: Samples taken during acute and convalescent COVID-19 were collected in the United States, Italy and Spain.

The V gene lost 6 bases and the J gene lost 5 bases, with 10 bases spanning the gap. This CDR3 contains 13 residues. Germline loops: CDR1 SNHLY, CDR2 FYNNEI. This TCR was sampled from a man aged 55 to 70 who had recovered from COVID-19. V gene TRBV2 combines with J gene TRBJ1-4; D may be TRBD1 (5 bases). The material sequenced was PBMCs or T cells enriched from blood (not recorded which). CDR3 amino acids: CASRNGGNEKLFF. CDR3 sequence (DNA): TGTGCCAGCAGGAACGGGGGAAATGAAAAACTGTTTTTT.